The T cell receptor (beta chain) under discussion was sequenced for a study of blood T cell repertoires in COVID-19. In the original processing: For nucleated cells, counts were estimated from reference gene primer amplification. The assay was immunoSEQ multiplex PCR, and TCRdb's table has in-frame clones only and misses some. V, J and clone size reflect that table, while D and trimming were determined from the DNA. The table has 200,000 to 250,000 clones, around 87% seen once. This CDR3 contains 11 residues. Sequencing was performed on PBMCs or T cells enriched from blood (not recorded which). This sequence was found in a man aged 25-45 years in a cohort exposed to, infected with or recovered from COVID-19 (not recorded which). The J gene is TRBJ2-1, the V gene TRBV1; no DNA check was done on the table's D call, TRBD1. TRBV1 represents a pseudogene. CDR3 sequence (DNA): TGCACCAGAAACCAGGGTCCAGTGCAGTTCTTC. Its protein product is CTRNQGPVQFF.